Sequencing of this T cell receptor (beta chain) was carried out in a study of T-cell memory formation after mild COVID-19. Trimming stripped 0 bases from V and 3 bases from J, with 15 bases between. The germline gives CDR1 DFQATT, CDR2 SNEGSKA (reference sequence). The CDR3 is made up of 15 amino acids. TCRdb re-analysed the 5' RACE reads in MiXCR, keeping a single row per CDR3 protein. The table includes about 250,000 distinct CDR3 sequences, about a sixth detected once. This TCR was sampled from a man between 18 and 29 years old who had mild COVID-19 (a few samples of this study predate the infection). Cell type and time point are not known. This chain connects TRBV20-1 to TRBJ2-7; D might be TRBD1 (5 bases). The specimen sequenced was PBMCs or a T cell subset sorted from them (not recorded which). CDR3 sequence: CSARDPSGPDYEQYV. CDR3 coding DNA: TGCAGTGCTAGAGATCCGTCAGGGCCCGACTACGAGCAGTACGTC.